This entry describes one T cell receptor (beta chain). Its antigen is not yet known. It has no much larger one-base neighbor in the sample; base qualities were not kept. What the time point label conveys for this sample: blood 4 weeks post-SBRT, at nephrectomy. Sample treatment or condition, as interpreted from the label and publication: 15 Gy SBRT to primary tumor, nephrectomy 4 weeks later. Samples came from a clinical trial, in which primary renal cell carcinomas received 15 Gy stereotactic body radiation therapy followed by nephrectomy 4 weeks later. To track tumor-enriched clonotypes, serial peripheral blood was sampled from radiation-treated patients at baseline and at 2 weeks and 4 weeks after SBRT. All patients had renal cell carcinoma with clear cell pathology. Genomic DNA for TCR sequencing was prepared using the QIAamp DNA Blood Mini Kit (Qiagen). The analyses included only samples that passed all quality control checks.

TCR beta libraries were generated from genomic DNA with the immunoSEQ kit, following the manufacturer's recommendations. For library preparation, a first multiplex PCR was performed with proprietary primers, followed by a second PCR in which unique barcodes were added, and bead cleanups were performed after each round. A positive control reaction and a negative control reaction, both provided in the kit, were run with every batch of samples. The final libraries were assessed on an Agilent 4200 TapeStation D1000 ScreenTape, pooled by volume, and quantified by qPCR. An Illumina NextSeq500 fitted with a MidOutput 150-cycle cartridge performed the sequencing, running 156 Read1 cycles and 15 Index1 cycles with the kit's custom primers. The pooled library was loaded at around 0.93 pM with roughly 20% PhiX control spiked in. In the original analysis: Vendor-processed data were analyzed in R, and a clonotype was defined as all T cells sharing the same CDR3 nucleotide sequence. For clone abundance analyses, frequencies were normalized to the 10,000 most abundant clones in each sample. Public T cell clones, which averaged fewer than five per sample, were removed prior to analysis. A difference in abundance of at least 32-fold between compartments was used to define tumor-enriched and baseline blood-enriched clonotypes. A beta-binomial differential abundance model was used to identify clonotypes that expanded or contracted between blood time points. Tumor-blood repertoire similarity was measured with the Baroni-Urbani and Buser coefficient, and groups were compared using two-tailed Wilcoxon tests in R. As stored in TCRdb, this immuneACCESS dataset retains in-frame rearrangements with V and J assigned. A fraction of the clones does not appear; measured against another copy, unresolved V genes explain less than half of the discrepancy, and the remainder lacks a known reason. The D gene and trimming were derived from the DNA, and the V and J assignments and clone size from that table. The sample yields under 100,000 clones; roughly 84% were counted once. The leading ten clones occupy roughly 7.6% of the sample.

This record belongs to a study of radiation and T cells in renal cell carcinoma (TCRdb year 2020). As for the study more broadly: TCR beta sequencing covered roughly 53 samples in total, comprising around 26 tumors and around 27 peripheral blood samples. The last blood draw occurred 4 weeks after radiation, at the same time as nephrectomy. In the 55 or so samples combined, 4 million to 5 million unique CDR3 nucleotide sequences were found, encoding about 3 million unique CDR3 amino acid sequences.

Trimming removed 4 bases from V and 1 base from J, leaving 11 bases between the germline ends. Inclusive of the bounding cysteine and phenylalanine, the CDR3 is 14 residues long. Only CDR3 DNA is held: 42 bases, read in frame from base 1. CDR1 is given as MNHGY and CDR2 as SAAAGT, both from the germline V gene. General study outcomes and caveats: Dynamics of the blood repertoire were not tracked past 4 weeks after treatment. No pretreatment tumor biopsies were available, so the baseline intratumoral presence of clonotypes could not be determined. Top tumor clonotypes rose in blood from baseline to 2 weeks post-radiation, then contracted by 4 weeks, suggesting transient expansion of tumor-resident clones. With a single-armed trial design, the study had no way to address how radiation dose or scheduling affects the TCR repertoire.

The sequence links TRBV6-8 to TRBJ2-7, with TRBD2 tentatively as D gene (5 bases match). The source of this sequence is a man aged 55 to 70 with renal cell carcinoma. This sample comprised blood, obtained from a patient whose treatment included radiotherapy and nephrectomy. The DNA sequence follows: TGTGCCAGCAGTTCCGCTGGCGGGTCCTACGAGCAGTACTTC. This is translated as CASSSAGGSYEQYF.